This TCR beta chain appears in the sequencing data of a study of beta chain features in type 1 diabetes. A few counts support this clone. Antigen unknown. Germline-derived CDR1 and CDR2 are SGDLS and YYNGEE. This CDR3 region has 14 residues. V shed 3 bases and J shed 5 bases, with 12 bases lying between them. cDNA synthesis used the whole RNA isolate, giving expressed TCRB sequences. Profiling relied on immunoSEQ multiplex PCR, and the TCRdb table lists in-frame clones only, not all of them. The profile shows about 160,000 clones, around 63% of them singletons. Whole-study findings and limits: Compared to healthy donors, patients appeared to have naive, central memory and Treg TCRB repertoires that were more alike. Patients with Type 1 diabetes showed moderately but significantly shorter TCRB CDR3s in all four CD4+ subsets.

Sequences were obtained from naive CD4+ T cells from blood. The chain combines TRBV9 with TRBJ2-4; TRBD2 might be the D (6 bases). This receptor was obtained from a man aged 25-40 years with type 1 diabetes. The CDR3 DNA reads TGTGCCAGCAGCGCTACGGCGGGACAAAACATTCAGTACTTC. This sequence encodes CASSATAGQNIQYF.